This section outlines one T cell receptor beta chain sequence together with its context. No antigen is known for it. CDR1 ENHRY and CDR2 SYGVKD come from the germline V gene. The V end lost 10 bases, the J end lost 3 bases, and 9 bases lay between the germline ends. The CDR3 loop spans 11 amino acids. This sample is part of a study of CD8+ T cells in alopecia areata. Background on the study: Treated patients were given 5 to 10 mg oral tofacitinib twice daily. Study observations and caveats: Resident alphabeta T cells of normal skin are also sequenced in scalp samples. Normal scalp had lower clonality than lesional scalp, with alopecia totalis/universalis lesions showing this most strongly.

Once RNA had been extracted, it was reverse transcribed into cDNA to act as the sequencing template. Measured with immunoSEQ multiplex PCR; TCRdb has only the in-frame clones, and not every one. The repertoire includes more than 150,000 clones, 50% to 60% of them detected once, and roughly 14% sits in the top ten. Specimens obtained from alopecia areata patients comprised lesional scalp punch biopsies and peripheral blood. This sequence was found in a human donor with alopecia areata. The sequencing here drew on CD4+ T cells sorted from blood, taken at week 0. The chain joins TRBV10-3 to TRBJ2-5; D may be TRBD2 (5 bases). The CDR3 here is CATRSEETQYF. CDR3 nucleotide sequence: TGTGCCACTCGTAGCGAAGAGACCCAGTACTTC.